The clone carrying this T cell receptor beta chain appeared many times. Its target is unknown. The data derive from a study of T cell repertoires in cytomegalovirus infection. Looking at the study overall: Recently identified HLA-C-restricted CMV epitopes were among the peptides used. Indicated by public TCR beta signatures were CMV infection and matching HLA type. Points from the study as a whole: Accumulated public TCR beta family frequency recognized individuals carrying CMV together with the relevant HLA. The ex vivo response was dominated by HLA-C-restricted CMV-specific TCR beta clonotypes.

In germline, CDR1 is SGHTA, CDR2 FQGNSA. This CDR3 is 14 amino acids long. The J segment lost 2 bases and the V segment lost 4 bases, leaving 1 base of the junction unmatched. TCRdb reprocessed the reads via MiXCR and lists one record per CDR3 protein. Of about half a million distinct CDR3 sequences listed, more than 30% are singletons. The gene calls are TRBV7-2 and TRBJ2-3; 9 bases align to TRBD1. This TCR came from a human donor in good health (CMV status not recorded). Some clones in this sample may be carry-over from other donors' samples. The material sequenced was cultured PBMCs, taken from culture after CMV antigen stimulation. The CDR3 loop is CASSWDRATDTQYF. CDR3 DNA: TGTGCCAGCAGCTGGGACAGGGCCACAGATACGCAGTATTTT.